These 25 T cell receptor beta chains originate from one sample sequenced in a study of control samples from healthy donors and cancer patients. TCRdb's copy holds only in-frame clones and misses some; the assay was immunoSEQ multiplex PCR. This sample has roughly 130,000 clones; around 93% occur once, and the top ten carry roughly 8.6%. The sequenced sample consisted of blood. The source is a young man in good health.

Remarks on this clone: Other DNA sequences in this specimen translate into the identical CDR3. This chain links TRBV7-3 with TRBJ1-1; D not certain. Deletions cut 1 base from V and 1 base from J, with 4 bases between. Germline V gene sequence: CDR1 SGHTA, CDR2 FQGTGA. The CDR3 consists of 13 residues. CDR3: CASSLNRNTEAFF. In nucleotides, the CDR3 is TGTGCCAGCAGCTTAAACAGGAACACTGAAGCTTTCTTT. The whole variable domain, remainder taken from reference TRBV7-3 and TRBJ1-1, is GAGVSQTPSNKVTEKGKYVELRCDPISGHTALYWYRQSLGQGPEFLIYFQGTGAADDSGLPNDRFFAVRPEGSVSTLKIQRTERGDSAVYLCASSLNRNTEAFFGQGTRLTVV.

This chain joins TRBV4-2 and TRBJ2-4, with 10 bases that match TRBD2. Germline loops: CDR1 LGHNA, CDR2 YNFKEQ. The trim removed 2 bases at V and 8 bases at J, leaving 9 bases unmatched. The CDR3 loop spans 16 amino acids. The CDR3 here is CASSQLSSGGRDIQYF. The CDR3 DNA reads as TGTGCCAGCAGCCAACTTTCTAGCGGGGGCAGGGACATTCAGTACTTC.

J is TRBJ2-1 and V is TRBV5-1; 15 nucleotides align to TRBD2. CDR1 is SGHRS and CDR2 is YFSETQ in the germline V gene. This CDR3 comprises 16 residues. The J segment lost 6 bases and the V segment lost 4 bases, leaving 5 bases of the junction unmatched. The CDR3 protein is CASSTGTSGGSNEQFF. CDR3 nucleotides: TGCGCCAGCAGCACCGGGACTAGCGGGGGGTCCAATGAGCAGTTCTTC.

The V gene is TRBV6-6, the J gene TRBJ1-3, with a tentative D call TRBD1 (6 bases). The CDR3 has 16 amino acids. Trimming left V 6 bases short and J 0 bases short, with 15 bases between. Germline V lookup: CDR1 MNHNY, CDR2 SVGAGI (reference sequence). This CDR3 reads CASRSPKDSSGNTIYF. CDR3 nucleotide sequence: TGTGCCAGCAGGAGTCCGAAGGACAGCTCTGGAAACACCATATATTTT.

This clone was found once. Here the CDR3 reads CASSVSPGSPPLHF. As DNA, the CDR3 is TGTGCCAGCAGCGTATCTCCAGGAAGTCCACCCCTCCACTTT. This chain uses TRBV9 with TRBJ1-6; D is uncertain. Germline V gene sequence: CDR1 SGDLS, CDR2 YYNGEE. There are 14 residues in the CDR3. Trimming pared 1 base from V and 11 bases from J, leaving 13 bases between.

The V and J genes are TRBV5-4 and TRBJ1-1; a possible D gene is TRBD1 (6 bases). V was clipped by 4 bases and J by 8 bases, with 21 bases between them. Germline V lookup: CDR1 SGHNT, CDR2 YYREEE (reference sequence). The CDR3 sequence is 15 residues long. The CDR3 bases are TGTGCCAGCAGCGCGCCGAAAGACGGGGGGCGGGAAGCTTTCTTT. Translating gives CASSAPKDGGREAFF.

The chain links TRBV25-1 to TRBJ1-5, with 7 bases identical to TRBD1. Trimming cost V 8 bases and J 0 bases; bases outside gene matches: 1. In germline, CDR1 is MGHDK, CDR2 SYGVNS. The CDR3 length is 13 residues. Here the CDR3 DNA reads TGTGCCAGCGGGACAGTTAGCAATCAGCCCCAGCATTTT. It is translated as CASGTVSNQPQHF. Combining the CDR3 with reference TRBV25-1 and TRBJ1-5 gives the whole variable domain EADIYQTPRYLVIGTGKKITLECSQTMGHDKMYWYQQDPGMELHLIHYSYGVNSTEKGDLSSESTVSRIRTEHFPLTLESARPSHTSQYLCASGTVSNQPQHFGDGTRLSIL.

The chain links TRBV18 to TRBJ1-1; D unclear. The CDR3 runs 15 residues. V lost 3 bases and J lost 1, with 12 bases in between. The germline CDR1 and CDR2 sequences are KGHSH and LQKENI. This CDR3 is CASSPAQVGNTEAFF. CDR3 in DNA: TGTGCCAGCTCACCGGCCCAGGTGGGGAACACTGAAGCTTTCTTT.

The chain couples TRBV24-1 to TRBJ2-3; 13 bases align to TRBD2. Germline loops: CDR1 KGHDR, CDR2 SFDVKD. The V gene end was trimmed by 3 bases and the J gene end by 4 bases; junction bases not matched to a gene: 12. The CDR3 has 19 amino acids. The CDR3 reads CATSDAGTSGDPVPDTQYF. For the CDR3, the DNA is TGTGCCACCAGTGATGCAGGGACTAGCGGGGATCCCGTCCCAGATACGCAGTATTTT.

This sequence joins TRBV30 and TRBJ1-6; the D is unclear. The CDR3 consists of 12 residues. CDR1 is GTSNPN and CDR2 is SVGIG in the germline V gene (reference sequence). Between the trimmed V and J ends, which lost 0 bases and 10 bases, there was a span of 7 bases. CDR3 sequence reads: CAWSVLLSPLHF. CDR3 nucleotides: TGTGCCTGGAGTGTCTTGTTGTCACCCCTCCACTTT. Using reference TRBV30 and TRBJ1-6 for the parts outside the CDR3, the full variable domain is SQTIHQWPATLVQPVGSPLSLECTVEGTSNPNLYWYRQAAGRGLQLLFYSVGIGQISSEVPQNLSASRPQDRQFILSSKKLLLSDSGFYLCAWSVLLSPLHFGNGTRLTVT.

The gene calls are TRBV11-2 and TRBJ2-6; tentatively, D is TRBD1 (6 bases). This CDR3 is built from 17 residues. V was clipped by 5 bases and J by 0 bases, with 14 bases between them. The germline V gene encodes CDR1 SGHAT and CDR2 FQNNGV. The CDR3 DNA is TGTGCCAGCAGCGGAGTGGGGGCCCCCTCTGGGGCCAACGTCCTGACTTTC. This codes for CASSGVGAPSGANVLTF.

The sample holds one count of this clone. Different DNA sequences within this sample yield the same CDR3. This chain's CDR3 is CASSLGTAYGYTF. CDR3 bases: TGTGCCAGCAGCCTCGGGACAGCTTATGGCTACACCTTC. The chain combines TRBV27 with TRBJ1-2, with 7 nucleotides matching TRBD1. Germline V gene sequence: CDR1 MNHEY, CDR2 SMNVEV (reference sequence). The CDR3 covers 13 residues. J was trimmed by 5 bases and V by 6 bases; bases with no gene match: 6.

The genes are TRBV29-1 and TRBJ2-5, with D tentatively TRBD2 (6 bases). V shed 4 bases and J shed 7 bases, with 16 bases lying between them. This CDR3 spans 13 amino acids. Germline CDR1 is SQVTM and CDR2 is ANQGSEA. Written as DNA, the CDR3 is TGCAGCGTTGGTCCGGGCCCGGAGGGGACCCAGTACTTC. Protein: CSVGPGPEGTQYF.

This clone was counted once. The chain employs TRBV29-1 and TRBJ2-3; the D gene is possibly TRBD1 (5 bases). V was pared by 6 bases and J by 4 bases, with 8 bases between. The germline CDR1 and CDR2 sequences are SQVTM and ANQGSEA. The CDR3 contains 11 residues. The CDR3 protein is CSVTVPDTQYF. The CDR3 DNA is TGCAGCGTGACAGTCCCAGATACGCAGTATTTT.

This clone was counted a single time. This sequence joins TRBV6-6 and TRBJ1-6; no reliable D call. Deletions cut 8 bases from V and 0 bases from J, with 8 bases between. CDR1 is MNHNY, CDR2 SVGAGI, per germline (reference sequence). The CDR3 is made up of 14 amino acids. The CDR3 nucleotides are TGTGCCAGCTGGTCTAGCTCCTATAATTCACCCCTCCACTTT. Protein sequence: CASWSSSYNSPLHF.

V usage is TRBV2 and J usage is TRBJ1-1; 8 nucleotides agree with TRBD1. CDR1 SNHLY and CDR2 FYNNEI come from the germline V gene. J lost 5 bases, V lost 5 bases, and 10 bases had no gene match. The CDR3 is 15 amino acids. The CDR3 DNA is TGTGCCAGCAGTCTCTTTCAGGGGGCGCAGACTGAAGCTTTCTTT. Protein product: CASSLFQGAQTEAFF.

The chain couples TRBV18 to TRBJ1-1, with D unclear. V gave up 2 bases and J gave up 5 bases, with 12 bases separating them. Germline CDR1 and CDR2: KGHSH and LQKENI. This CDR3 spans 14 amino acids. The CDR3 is CASSPGRSGTEAFF. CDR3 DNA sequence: TGTGCCAGCTCACCAGGACGGAGTGGGACTGAAGCTTTCTTT.

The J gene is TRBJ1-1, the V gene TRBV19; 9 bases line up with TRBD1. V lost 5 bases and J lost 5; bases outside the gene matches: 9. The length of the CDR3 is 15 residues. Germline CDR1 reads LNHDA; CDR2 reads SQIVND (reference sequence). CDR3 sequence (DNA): TGTGCCAGTAGTCCCCTGGGACAGGGAGAAACTGAAGCTTTCTTT. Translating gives CASSPLGQGETEAFF.

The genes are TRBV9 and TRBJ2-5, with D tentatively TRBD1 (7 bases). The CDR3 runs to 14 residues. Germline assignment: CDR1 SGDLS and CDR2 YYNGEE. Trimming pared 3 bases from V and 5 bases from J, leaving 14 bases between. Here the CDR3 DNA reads TGTGCCAGCAGCGCCAGGGGGGCATGGGAGACCCAGTACTTC. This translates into CASSARGAWETQYF.

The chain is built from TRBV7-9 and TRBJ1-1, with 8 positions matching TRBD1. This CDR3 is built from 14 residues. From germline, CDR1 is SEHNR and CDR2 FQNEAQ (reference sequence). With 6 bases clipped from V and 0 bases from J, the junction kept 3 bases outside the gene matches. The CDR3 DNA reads TGTGCCAGCAGTCCGACAGGGGTGAACACTGAAGCTTTCTTT. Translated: CASSPTGVNTEAFF. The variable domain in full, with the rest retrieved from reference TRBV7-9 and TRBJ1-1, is DTGVSQNPRHKITKRGQNVTFRCDPISEHNRLYWYRQTLGQGPEFLTYFQNEAQLEKSRLLSDRFSAERPKGSFSTLEIQRTEQGDSAMYLCASSPTGVNTEAFFGQGTRLTVV.

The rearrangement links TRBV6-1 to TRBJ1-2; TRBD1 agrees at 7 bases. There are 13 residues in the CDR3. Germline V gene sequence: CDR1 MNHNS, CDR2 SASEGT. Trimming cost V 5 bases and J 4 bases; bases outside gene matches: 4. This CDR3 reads CASSWGQSYGYTF. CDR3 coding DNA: TGTGCCAGCAGTTGGGGACAGAGCTATGGCTACACCTTC.

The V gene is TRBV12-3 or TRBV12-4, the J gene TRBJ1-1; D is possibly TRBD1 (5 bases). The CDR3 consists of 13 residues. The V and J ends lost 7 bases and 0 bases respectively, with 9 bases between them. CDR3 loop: CASTPGVNTEAFF. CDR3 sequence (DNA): TGTGCCAGCACCCCGGGGGTGAACACTGAAGCTTTCTTT.

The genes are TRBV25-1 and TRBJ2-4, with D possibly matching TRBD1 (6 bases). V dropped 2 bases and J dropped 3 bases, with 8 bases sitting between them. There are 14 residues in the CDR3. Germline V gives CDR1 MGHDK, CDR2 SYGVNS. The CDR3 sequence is CASSEGGGKNIQYF. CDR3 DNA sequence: TGTGCCAGCAGTGAAGGGGGCGGCAAAAACATTCAGTACTTC. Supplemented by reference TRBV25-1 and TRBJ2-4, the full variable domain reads EADIYQTPRYLVIGTGKKITLECSQTMGHDKMYWYQQDPGMELHLIHYSYGVNSTEKGDLSSESTVSRIRTEHFPLTLESARPSHTSQYLCASSEGGGKNIQYFGAGTRLSVL.

CDR3 amino acids: CASSRTGYQPQHF. CDR3 bases: TGCGCCAGCAGCAGGACGGGTTATCAGCCCCAGCATTTT. The V gene is TRBV10-2, the J gene TRBJ1-5; unclear D gene. Germline loops: CDR1 WSHSY, CDR2 SAAADI. CDR3 length: 13 amino acids. Deletions cut 6 bases from V and 5 bases from J, with 11 bases between.

The CDR3 bases are TGCGCCAGCAGCTTGGAGCGGGGGGCCGGCTATGGCTACACCTTC. Its translation is CASSLERGAGYGYTF. The chain recombines TRBV5-1 with TRBJ1-2; the D gene is possibly TRBD1 (6 bases). Germline V gene sequence: CDR1 SGHRS, CDR2 YFSETQ. The CDR3 contains 15 residues. Trimming left V 0 bases short and J 4 bases short, with 13 bases between.